This TCR beta chain was identified during a study of cytomegalovirus exposure and HLA in healthy donors. The V gene end was trimmed by 4 bases and the J gene end by 5 bases; junction bases not matched to a gene: 5. The CDR3 loop spans 15 amino acids. The germline V gene has CDR1 MNHEY and CDR2 SVGAGI. Study-level results: By a later analysis, the bulk of CMV-associated TCR beta chains appeared HLA-restricted.

Amplification used 60 Vbeta primers and 13 Jbeta primers. Some clones are missing from TCRdb's copy, which holds only in-frame ones; the method was immunoSEQ multiplex PCR. The table includes some 110,000 clones, roughly four fifths detected once. A few counts support this clone. What it binds is unknown. The receptor was derived from a man in his forties or fifties in good health and CMV-seropositive. Sequencing was done on a sample of PBMCs. The chain has TRBV6-5 and TRBJ2-5; TRBD2 aligns across 12 bases. The CDR3 bases are TGTGCCAGCAGTTCTAGCGGGGGGGCTTATGAGACCCAGTACTTC. The encoded protein is CASSSSGGAYETQYF.